The 27 T cell receptor beta chains listed next were all sequenced from one sample in a study of post-analysis software for immune sequencing data. Study-wide points: In patients, about 5 TRBV segments were more frequent than in controls, with TRBV5-6, TRBV5-1 and TRBV20-1 among them.

Which antigens these TCRs recognize remains unknown. Unique molecular identifiers had been added to the TCR beta cDNA libraries. One entry per CDR3 protein, called by TCRdb with MiXCR from the PCR reads. The repertoire holds approximately 730,000 distinct CDR3 sequences, 25% to 30% seen once, with roughly 0.54% in the top ten. The source material was blood. These receptor sequences come from a girl under 18 with multiple sclerosis.

This clonotype was observed a handful of times. The chain carries TRBV24-1 and TRBJ2-1; D is uncertain. This CDR3 spans 11 amino acids. The germline V gene encodes CDR1 KGHDR and CDR2 SFDVKD. V lost 5 bases to trimming and J lost 10 bases, with 8 bases between them. In nucleotides, the CDR3 is TGTGCCACCAGTGTTGCGTGGGAGCAGTTCTTC. It specifies CATSVAWEQFF.

Comment on this clonotype: This may come from a read error, since a much larger clone is one base off. The chain combines TRBV7-2 with TRBJ2-5, with D perhaps matching TRBD1 (7 bases). The tail of the sequence fits TRBJ2-4 better, so the J call may be wrong. Looked up from germline, CDR1 is SGHTA and CDR2 is FQGNSA. The CDR3 sequence is 16 residues long. CDR3 sequence reads: CANSLGGGASKNIQYF. DNA of the CDR3: TGTGCCAACAGCTTAGGAGGGGGCGCTTCCAAAAACATTCAGTACTTC.

This clonotype was counted a single time. The gene calls are TRBV6-1 and TRBJ1-2; D remains ambiguous. The germline CDR1 and CDR2 sequences are MNHNS and SASEGT. This CDR3 has 13 residues. V was cut by 6 bases and J by 1 base, with 9 bases left in between. As DNA, the CDR3 is TGTGCCAGCAGGGACTTCCTTAACTATGGCTACACCTTC. This sequence encodes CASRDFLNYGYTF.

This chain links TRBV7-2 with TRBJ1-2; 9 bases agree with TRBD1. CDR3 length equals 16 residues. With V trimmed by 1 base and J by 4 bases, 7 bases remained unmatched. Germline-derived CDR1 and CDR2 are SGHTA and FQGNSA. CDR3 amino acids: CASSLEGTGHSYGYTF. The DNA of the CDR3 is TGTGCCAGCAGCTTAGAAGGGACAGGGCATAGCTATGGCTACACCTTC.

The chain employs TRBV28 and TRBJ1-2; D remains unclear. The ends were cut back, 2 bases at V and 7 bases at J, with 14 bases in the middle. In germline, CDR1 is MDHEN, CDR2 SYDVKM. The CDR3 is 14 residues long. In nucleotides, the CDR3 is TGTGCCAGCAGTTTAGCGCCACAAACACGTGGCTACACCTTC. This translates into CASSLAPQTRGYTF.

The gene calls are TRBV3-1 and TRBJ1-3; D gene unclear. V was shortened by 0 bases and J by 4 bases, with 13 bases between the two germline ends. This CDR3 spans 16 amino acids. Germline values: CDR1 LGHDT, CDR2 YNNKEL (reference sequence). CDR3 bases: TGTGCCAGCAGCCAAGAGTGGGGTACACTCGGAAACACCATATATTTT. Translation: CASSQEWGTLGNTIYF.

The chain links TRBV20-1 to TRBJ2-1, with 8 bases matching TRBD2. The CDR3 sequence is 15 residues long. From germline, CDR1 is DFQATT and CDR2 SNEGSKA (reference sequence). V was clipped by 6 bases and J by 4 bases; unmatched bases: 11. The CDR3 loop is CSAPGVAGFYNEQFF. CDR3 bases: TGCAGTGCCCCTGGAGTAGCGGGGTTTTACAATGAGCAGTTCTTC.

A note on this clonotype: The germline gene is not matched at one end of the junction; a read error may be the cause. The V and J genes are TRBV7-9 and TRBJ2-3; 7 nucleotides align to TRBD2. Germline CDR1 and CDR2: SEHNR and FQNEAQ (reference sequence). This CDR3 region has 16 residues. The CDR3: CSSRPATGGSPDTQYF. As DNA, the CDR3 is TGTTCCAGCAGACCAGCGACGGGCGGGAGCCCGGATACGCAGTATTTT.

The chain couples TRBV20-1 to TRBJ1-1, with D uncertain. The germline gives CDR1 DFQATT, CDR2 SNEGSKA (reference sequence). CDR3 size: 14 residues. V was cut by 3 bases and J by 0 bases, with 11 bases left in between. CDR3 DNA: TGCAGTGCTAGGAATCCCTGGATGAACACTGAAGCTTTCTTT. Its protein is CSARNPWMNTEAFF.

This clonotype turned up a few times. The chain uses TRBV7-8 and TRBJ2-3; 13 bases fit TRBD2. The CDR3 totals 17 residues. Germline V gene data show CDR1 as SGHVS and CDR2 as FQNEAQ. Germline trimming cut 5 bases from V and 5 bases from J; bases unmatched to any gene: 10. This chain's CDR3 is CASSPPGLAGREDTQYF. The DNA for the CDR3 is TGTGCCAGCAGCCCACCGGGACTAGCGGGACGGGAAGATACGCAGTATTTT.

This clonotype came up a few times. The chain uses TRBV29-1 and TRBJ2-1; unclear D gene. Germline V gene lookup returns CDR1 SQVTM and CDR2 ANQGSEA. The CDR3 consists of 13 residues. V was trimmed by 0 bases and J by 7 bases, leaving 10 bases between them. CDR3 protein: CSVEDPAANEQFF. CDR3 nucleotide sequence: TGCAGCGTTGAAGATCCGGCAGCAAATGAGCAGTTCTTC.

This chain connects TRBV20-1 to TRBJ2-1; no clear D. With 6 bases removed from V and 6 bases from J, the gap between germline ends came to 18 bases. CDR1 and CDR2 (germline): DFQATT, SNEGSKA (reference sequence). This CDR3 region has 14 residues. As DNA, the CDR3 is TGCAGTGCCCGACCGACGGGTAGATTCAATGAGCAGTTCTTC. This gives the protein CSARPTGRFNEQFF.

This sequence joins TRBV4-1 and TRBJ2-1; TRBD2 aligns across 10 bases. The CDR3 runs 16 residues. Trimming took 3 bases from V and 8 from J; bases not matched to a gene: 10. The V gene's germline CDR1 is MGHRA and CDR2 YSYEKL. CDR3 protein: CASSQAEGLAGDEQFF. The CDR3 DNA is TGCGCCAGCAGCCAGGCCGAGGGGCTAGCGGGGGATGAGCAGTTCTTC.

This clonotype was seen only a few times. This sequence joins TRBV5-8 and TRBJ1-5, with D perhaps matching TRBD1 (6 bases). The CDR3 sequence is 16 residues long. Trimming cost V 4 bases and J 7 bases, with 21 bases left between them. The germline gives CDR1 SGHTS, CDR2 YDEGEE. The CDR3 nucleotides read TGTGCCAGCAGCCGATGGATCGGGGGGGCAGGGCAGCCCCAGCATTTT. It yields the protein CASSRWIGGAGQPQHF. The full variable domain, with the rest looked up from reference TRBV5-8 and TRBJ1-5, is EAGVTQSPTHLIKTRGQQATLRCSPISGHTSVYWYQQALGLGLQFLLWYDEGEERNRGNFPPRFSGRQFPNYSSELNVNALELEDSALYLCASSRWIGGAGQPQHFGDGTRLSIL.

CDR3 nucleotide sequence: TGCGCCAGCACGGAGGGACTCCCCCGGGGGAGTGGGCAGTTCTTC. Translation gives CASTEGLPRGSGQFF. The chain uses TRBV5-1 and TRBJ2-1; a possible D gene is TRBD2 (6 bases). Germline V CDR1 and CDR2: SGHRS, YFSETQ. The CDR3 contains 15 residues. Trimming removed 6 bases at V and 12 bases at J, with 25 bases between.

The rearrangement joins TRBV9 to TRBJ1-2, with no clear D. CDR3 length: 14 residues. The V end was cut by 0 bases, the J end by 2 bases, with 8 bases between. Germline V gives CDR1 SGDLS, CDR2 YYNGEE. The CDR3 protein is CASSVGLQNYGYTF. The CDR3 nucleotides read TGTGCCAGCAGCGTAGGGTTACAAAACTATGGCTACACCTTC.

This clonotype was counted a few times. The chain joins TRBV11-2 to TRBJ2-1; the match to TRBD2 covers 11 bases. Germline V gives CDR1 SGHAT, CDR2 FQNNGV. V was pared by 3 bases and J by 0 bases, with 16 bases of the junction left unmatched. The CDR3 length is 21 residues. CDR3 in DNA: TGTGCCAGCAGCTTTCGGGGTTTTCGGTCTAGCGGGAGGAGCTCCTACAATGAGCAGTTCTTC. It codes for CASSFRGFRSSGRSSYNEQFF. The variable domain in full, with the rest retrieved from reference TRBV11-2 and TRBJ2-1, is EAGVAQSPRYKIIEKRQSVAFWCNPISGHATLYWYQQILGQGPKLLIQFQNNGVVDDSQLPKDRFSAERLKGVDSTLKIQPAKLEDSAVYLCASSFRGFRSSGRSSYNEQFFGPGTRLTVL.

The chain links TRBV9 to TRBJ2-1; TRBD1 is a possible D gene (5 bases). The V and J ends lost 4 bases and 10 bases respectively, with 18 bases between them. Germline CDR1 reads SGDLS; CDR2 reads YYNGEE. This CDR3 has 14 residues. The CDR3: CASSPRQSSYEQFF. CDR3 nucleotide sequence: TGTGCCAGCAGCCCCCGACAGAGCTCCTACGAGCAGTTCTTC.

The genes are TRBV6-5 and TRBJ2-2; TRBD2 matches at 10 bases. The CDR3 spans 15 residues. Germline V gives CDR1 MNHEY, CDR2 SVGAGI. Trimming at V came to 6 bases and at J to 3 bases, leaving 4 bases not matched to a gene. The CDR3 bases are TGTGCCAGCAGCCGAGGACTAGCGGACACCGGGGAGCTGTTTTTT. It is translated as CASSRGLADTGELFF.

This chain connects TRBV7-9 to TRBJ2-3; no clear D. There are 16 residues in the CDR3. V gave up 5 bases and J gave up 4 bases, with 19 bases separating them. Germline assignment: CDR1 SEHNR and CDR2 FQNEAQ (reference sequence). The CDR3 nucleotides are TGTGCCAGCAGCCCTCGGACCCTCGGCGGAGCAGATACGCAGTATTTT. Translating gives CASSPRTLGGADTQYF. The full variable domain, its missing parts supplied by reference TRBV7-9 and TRBJ2-3, is DTGVSQNPRHKITKRGQNVTFRCDPISEHNRLYWYRQTLGQGPEFLTYFQNEAQLEKSRLLSDRFSAERPKGSFSTLEIQRTEQGDSAMYLCASSPRTLGGADTQYFGPGTRLTVL.

V and J are TRBV12-3 or TRBV12-4 and TRBJ1-2; 7 positions agree with TRBD1. The CDR3 is 14 residues long. V was pared by 4 bases and J by 2 bases, with 4 bases of the junction left unmatched. CDR3 bases: TGTGCCAGCAGTTGTGAGGGGGCGAACTATGGCTACACCTTC. It specifies CASSCEGANYGYTF.

The chain recombines TRBV9 with TRBJ1-1; 9 bases line up with TRBD1. CDR3 size: 15 residues. The J segment lost 5 bases and the V segment lost 3 bases, leaving 8 bases of the junction unmatched. In germline, CDR1 is SGDLS, CDR2 YYNGEE. CDR3: CASSAKQGAGTEAFF. The CDR3 coding sequence is TGTGCCAGCAGCGCCAAACAGGGGGCAGGGACTGAAGCTTTCTTT. Based on the CDR3 plus reference TRBV9 and TRBJ1-1, the full variable domain is DSGVTQTPKHLITATGQRVTLRCSPRSGDLSVYWYQQSLDQGLQFLIQYYNGEERAKGNILERFSAQQFPDLHSELNLSSLELGDSALYFCASSAKQGAGTEAFFGQGTRLTVV.

V gene TRBV20-1 combines with J gene TRBJ1-5; no reliable D call. The germline V gene encodes CDR1 DFQATT and CDR2 SNEGSKA (reference sequence). Trimming cost V 0 bases and J 2 bases, with 8 bases left between them. This CDR3 region has 14 residues. The CDR3 here is CSARDSAGNQPQHF. CDR3 bases: TGCAGTGCTAGAGATTCGGCAGGCAATCAGCCCCAGCATTTT.

This clonotype has a handful of counts. The chain links TRBV20-1 to TRBJ2-5, with 10 bases matching TRBD2. The V gene end was trimmed by 5 bases and the J gene end by 2 bases; junction bases not matched to a gene: 8. Germline V gene lookup returns CDR1 DFQATT and CDR2 SNEGSKA (reference sequence). The CDR3 sequence is 15 residues long. CDR3 coding DNA: TGCAGTGCTTCCGCCGGGACTAGCGTTCAAGAGACCCAGTACTTC. This sequence encodes CSASAGTSVQETQYF.

In DNA, the CDR3 is TGTGCCAGCAGTGGTAGGGCTAGCGGGGCGACTGCAACAGATACGCAGTATTTT. The encoded protein is CASSGRASGATATDTQYF. The gene calls are TRBV2 and TRBJ2-3; TRBD2 aligns across 9 bases. Germline trimming cut 4 bases from V and 3 bases from J; bases unmatched to any gene: 14. There are 18 residues in the CDR3. Germline CDR1 reads SNHLY; CDR2 reads FYNNEI.

This clonotype was observed a few times. The CDR3 sequence is CASSLAWTGTYGYTF. The CDR3 DNA reads as TGCGCCAGCAGCTTGGCCTGGACAGGGACCTATGGCTACACCTTC. This sequence joins TRBV5-1 and TRBJ1-2; 8 bases align to TRBD1. The CDR3 totals 15 residues. In germline, CDR1 is SGHRS, CDR2 YFSETQ. The V gene end was trimmed by 0 bases and the J gene end by 4 bases; junction bases not matched to a gene: 5.

CDR3 DNA: TGTGCCAGCAAGAAGGGGGCCAATGAAAAACTGTTTTTT. Translation gives CASKKGANEKLFF. V is TRBV12-3 or TRBV12-4 and J is TRBJ1-4; TRBD1 matches at 7 bases. V was pared by 7 bases and J by 5 bases, with 4 bases of the junction left unmatched. The CDR3 spans 13 residues.